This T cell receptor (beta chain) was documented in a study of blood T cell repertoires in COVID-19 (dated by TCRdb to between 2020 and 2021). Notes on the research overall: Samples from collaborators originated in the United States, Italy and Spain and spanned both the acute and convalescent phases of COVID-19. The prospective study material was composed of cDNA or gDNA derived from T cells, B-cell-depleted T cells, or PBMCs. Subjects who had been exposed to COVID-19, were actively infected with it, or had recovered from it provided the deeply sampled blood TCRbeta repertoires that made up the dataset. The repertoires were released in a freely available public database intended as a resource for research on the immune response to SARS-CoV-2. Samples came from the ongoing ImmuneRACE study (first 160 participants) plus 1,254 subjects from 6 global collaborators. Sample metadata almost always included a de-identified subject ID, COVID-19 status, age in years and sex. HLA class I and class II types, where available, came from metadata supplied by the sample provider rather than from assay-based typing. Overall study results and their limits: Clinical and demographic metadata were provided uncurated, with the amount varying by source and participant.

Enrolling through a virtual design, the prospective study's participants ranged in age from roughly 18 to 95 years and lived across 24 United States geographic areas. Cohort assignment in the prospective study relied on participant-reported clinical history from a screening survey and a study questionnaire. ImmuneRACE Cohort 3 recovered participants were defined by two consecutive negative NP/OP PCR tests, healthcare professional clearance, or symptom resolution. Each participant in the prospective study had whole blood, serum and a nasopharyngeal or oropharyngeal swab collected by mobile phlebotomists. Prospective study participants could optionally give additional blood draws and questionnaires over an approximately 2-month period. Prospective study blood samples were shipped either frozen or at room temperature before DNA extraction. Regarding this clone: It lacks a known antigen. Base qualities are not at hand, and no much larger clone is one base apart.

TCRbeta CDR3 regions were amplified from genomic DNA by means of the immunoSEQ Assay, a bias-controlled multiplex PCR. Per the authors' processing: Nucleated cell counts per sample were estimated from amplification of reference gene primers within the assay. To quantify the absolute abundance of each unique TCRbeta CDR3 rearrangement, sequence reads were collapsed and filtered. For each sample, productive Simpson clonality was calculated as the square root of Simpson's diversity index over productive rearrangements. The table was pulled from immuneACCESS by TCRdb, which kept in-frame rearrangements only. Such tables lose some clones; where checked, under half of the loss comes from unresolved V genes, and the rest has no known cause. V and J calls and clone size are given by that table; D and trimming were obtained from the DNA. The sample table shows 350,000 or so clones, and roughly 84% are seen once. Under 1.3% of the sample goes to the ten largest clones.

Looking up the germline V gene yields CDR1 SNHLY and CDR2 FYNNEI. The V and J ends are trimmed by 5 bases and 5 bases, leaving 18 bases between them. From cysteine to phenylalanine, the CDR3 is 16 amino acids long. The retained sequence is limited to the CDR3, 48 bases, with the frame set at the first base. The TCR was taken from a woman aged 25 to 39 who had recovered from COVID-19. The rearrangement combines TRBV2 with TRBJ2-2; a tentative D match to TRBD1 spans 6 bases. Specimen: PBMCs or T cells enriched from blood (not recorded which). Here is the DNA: TGTGCCAGCAGTATCAGGGGCCCCAGGGTAACCGGGGAGCTGTTTTTT. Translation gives CASSIRGPRVTGELFF.